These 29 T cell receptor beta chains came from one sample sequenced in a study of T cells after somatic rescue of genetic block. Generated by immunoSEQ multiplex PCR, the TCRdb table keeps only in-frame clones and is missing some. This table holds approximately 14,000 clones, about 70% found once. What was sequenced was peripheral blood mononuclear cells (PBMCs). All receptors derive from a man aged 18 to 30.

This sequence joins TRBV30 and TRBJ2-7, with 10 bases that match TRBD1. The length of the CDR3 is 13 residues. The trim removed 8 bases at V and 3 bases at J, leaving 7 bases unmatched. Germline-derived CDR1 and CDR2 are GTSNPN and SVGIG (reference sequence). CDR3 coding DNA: TGTGCCGGCTTACGGGACAGGGGCTACGAGCAGTACTTC. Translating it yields CAGLRDRGYEQYF.

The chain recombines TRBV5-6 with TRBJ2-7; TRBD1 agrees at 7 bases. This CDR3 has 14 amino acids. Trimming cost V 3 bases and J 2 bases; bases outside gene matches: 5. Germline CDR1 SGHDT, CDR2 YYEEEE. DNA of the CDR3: TGTGCCAGCAGCTGGGGCGGACAGGCCTACGAGCAGTACTTC. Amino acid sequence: CASSWGGQAYEQYF.

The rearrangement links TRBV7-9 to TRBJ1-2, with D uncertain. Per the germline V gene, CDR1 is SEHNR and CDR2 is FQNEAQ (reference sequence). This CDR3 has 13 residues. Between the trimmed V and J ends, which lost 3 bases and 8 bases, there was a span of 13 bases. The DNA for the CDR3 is TGTGCCAGCAGCTTCCAGGCAGCCGTAGGCTACACCTTC. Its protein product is CASSFQAAVGYTF. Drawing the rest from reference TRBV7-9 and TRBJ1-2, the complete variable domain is DTGVSQNPRHKITKRGQNVTFRCDPISEHNRLYWYRQTLGQGPEFLTYFQNEAQLEKSRLLSDRFSAERPKGSFSTLEIQRTEQGDSAMYLCASSFQAAVGYTFGSGTRLTVV.

The chain's CDR3 is CAISDRASSYEQYF. The CDR3 coding sequence is TGTGCCATCAGTGACAGGGCCAGCTCCTACGAGCAGTACTTC. The V gene is TRBV10-3, the J gene TRBJ2-7, with D perhaps matching TRBD1 (5 bases). The V end was cut by 3 bases, the J end by 0 bases, with 9 bases between. The CDR3 totals 14 residues. Germline V gene lookup returns CDR1 ENHRY and CDR2 SYGVKD.

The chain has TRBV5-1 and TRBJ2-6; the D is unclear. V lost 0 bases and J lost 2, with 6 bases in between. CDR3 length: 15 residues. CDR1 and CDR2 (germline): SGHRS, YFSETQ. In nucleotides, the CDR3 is TGCGCCAGCAGCTTGGGGGGTACTGGGGCCAACGTCCTGACTTTC. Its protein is CASSLGGTGANVLTF.

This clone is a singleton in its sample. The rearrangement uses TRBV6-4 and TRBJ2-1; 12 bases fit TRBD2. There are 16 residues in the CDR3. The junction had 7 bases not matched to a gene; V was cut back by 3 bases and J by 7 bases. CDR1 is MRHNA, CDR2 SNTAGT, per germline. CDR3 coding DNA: TGTGCCAGCAGTGATTTGACTAGCGGGAGTAGAAATGAGCAGTTCTTC. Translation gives CASSDLTSGSRNEQFF.

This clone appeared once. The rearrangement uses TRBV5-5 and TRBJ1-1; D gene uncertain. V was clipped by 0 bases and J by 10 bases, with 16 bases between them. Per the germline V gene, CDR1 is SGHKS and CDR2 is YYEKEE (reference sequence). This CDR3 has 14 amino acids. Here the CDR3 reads CASSLAGQDFVAFF. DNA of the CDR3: TGTGCCAGCAGCTTGGCCGGGCAGGACTTTGTAGCTTTCTTT.

CDR3 bases: TGTGCCAGCAGTTACTCAGGCCTTGGAGGTGAAAAACTGTTTTTT. The encoded protein is CASSYSGLGGEKLFF. The chain combines TRBV6-5 with TRBJ1-4; D remains ambiguous. V was pared by 0 bases and J by 7 bases, with 12 bases between. Germline V lookup: CDR1 MNHEY, CDR2 SVGAGI. The CDR3 totals 15 residues.

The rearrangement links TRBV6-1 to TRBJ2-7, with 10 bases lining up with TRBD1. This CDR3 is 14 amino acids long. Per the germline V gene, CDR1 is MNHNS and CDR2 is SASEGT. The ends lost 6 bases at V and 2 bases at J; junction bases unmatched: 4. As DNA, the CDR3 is TGTGCCAGCAGGAACGGACAGGGGGCCTACGAGCAGTACTTC. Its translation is CASRNGQGAYEQYF.

The CDR3 region has the DNA TGTGCCAGCAGTCCCGGTGGCCCCAGGAACGAGCAGTACTTC. Protein sequence: CASSPGGPRNEQYF. The V call is TRBV28, the J call TRBJ2-7, with unresolved D. Germline lookup yields CDR1 MDHEN and CDR2 SYDVKM. CDR3 length: 14 residues. V was shortened by 5 bases and J by 5 bases, with 16 bases between the two germline ends.

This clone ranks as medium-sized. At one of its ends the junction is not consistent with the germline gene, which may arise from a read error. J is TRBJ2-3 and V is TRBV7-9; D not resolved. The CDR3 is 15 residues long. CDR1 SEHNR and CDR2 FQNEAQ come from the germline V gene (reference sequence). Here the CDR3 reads CASSPTSISTNTQYF. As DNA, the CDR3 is TGTGCCAGCAGCCCGACGTCGATATCCACAAATACGCAGTATTTT.

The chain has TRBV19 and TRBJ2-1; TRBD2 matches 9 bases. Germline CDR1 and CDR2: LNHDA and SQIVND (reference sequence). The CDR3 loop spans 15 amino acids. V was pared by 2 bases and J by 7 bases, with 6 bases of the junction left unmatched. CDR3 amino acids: CASSISLAGRNEQFF. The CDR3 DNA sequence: TGTGCCAGTAGTATAAGTCTAGCGGGGAGAAATGAGCAGTTCTTC.

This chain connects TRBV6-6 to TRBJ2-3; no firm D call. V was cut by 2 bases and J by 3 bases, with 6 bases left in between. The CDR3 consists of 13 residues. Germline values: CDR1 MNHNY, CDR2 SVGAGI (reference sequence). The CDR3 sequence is CASSYDRTDTQYF. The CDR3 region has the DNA TGTGCCAGCAGTTACGACCGTACAGATACGCAGTATTTT.

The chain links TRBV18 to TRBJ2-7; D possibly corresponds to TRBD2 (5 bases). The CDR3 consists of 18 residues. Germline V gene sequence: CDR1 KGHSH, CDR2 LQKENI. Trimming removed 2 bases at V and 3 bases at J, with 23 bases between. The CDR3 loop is CASSPSFSGRTGVYEQYF. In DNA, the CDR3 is TGTGCCAGCTCACCATCCTTTTCGGGGAGAACTGGCGTCTACGAGCAGTACTTC.

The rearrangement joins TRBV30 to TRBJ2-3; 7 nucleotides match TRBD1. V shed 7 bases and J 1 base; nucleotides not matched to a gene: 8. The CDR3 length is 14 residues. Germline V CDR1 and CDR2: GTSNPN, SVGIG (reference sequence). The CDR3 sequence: CASTGASGTDTQYF. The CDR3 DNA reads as TGTGCCTCAACAGGGGCGAGCGGCACAGATACGCAGTATTTT.

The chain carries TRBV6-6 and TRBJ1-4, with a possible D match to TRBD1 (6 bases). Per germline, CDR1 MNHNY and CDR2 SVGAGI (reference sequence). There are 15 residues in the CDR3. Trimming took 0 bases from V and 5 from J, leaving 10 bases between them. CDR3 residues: CASSYSRGNNEKLFF. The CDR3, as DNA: TGTGCCAGCAGTTACTCGAGGGGGAACAATGAAAAACTGTTTTTT.

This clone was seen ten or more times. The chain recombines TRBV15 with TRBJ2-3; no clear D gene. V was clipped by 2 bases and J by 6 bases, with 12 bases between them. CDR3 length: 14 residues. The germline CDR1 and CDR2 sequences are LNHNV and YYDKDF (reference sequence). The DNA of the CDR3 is TGTGCCACCAGCAGATCCCCGGGCCCCGATACGCAGTATTTT. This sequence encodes CATSRSPGPDTQYF. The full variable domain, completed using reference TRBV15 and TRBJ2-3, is DAMVIQNPRYQVTQFGKPVTLSCSQTLNHNVMYWYQQKSSQAPKLLFHYYDKDFNNEADTPDNFQSRRPNTSFCFLDIRSPGLGDTAMYLCATSRSPGPDTQYFGPGTRLTVL.

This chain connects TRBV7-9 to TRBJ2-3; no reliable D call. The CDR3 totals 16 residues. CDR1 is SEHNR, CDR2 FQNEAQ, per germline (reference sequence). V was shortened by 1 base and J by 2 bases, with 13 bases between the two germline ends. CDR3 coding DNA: TGTGCCAGCAGCTTAGGTGTCTTGGAAAACACAGATACGCAGTATTTT. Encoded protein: CASSLGVLENTDTQYF.

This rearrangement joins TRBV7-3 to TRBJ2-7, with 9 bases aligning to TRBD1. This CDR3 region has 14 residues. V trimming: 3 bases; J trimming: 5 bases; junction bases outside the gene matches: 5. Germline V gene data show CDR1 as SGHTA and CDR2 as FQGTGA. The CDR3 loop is CASSFGTGNNEQYF. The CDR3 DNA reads TGTGCCAGCAGCTTCGGGACAGGGAATAACGAGCAGTACTTC.

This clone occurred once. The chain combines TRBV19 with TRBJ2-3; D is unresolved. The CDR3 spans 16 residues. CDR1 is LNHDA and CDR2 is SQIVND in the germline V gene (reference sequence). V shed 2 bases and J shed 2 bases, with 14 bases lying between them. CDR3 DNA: TGTGCCAGTAGTATAAGGTCGGCCCACAACACAGATACGCAGTATTTT. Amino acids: CASSIRSAHNTDTQYF.

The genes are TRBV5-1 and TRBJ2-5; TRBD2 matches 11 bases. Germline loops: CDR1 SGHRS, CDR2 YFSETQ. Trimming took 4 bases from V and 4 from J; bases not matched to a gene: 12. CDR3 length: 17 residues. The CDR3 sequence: CASSLVYSGGAAETQYF. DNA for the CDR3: TGCGCCAGCAGCCTCGTTTATAGCGGGGGGGCGGCAGAGACCCAGTACTTC. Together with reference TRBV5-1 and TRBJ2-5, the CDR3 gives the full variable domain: KAGVTQTPRYLIKTRGQQVTLSCSPISGHRSVSWYQQTPGQGLQFLFEYFSETQRNKGNFPGRFSGRQFSNSRSEMNVSTLELGDSALYLCASSLVYSGGAAETQYFGPGTRLLVL.

This CDR3 is CASSSLAGGRSSSYNSPLHF. The CDR3 DNA is TGTGCCAGCAGCTCCCTTGCGGGGGGCCGATCTAGCTCCTATAATTCACCCCTCCACTTT. The chain combines TRBV7-3 with TRBJ1-6; perhaps TRBD1 as D (6 bases). Trimming took off 4 bases at V and 0 bases at J, with 22 bases between the two ends. The germline V gene has CDR1 SGHTA and CDR2 FQGTGA. The CDR3 covers 20 residues.

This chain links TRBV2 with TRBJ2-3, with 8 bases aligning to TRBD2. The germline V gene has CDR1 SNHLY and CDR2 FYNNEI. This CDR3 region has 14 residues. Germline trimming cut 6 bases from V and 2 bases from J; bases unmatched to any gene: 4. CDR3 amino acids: CASRASGFTDTQYF. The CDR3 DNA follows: TGTGCCAGCAGGGCTAGCGGGTTCACAGATACGCAGTATTTT.

CDR3 nucleotide sequence: TGTGCCATCAGTGGCGAGGGGAGTGAGACCCAGTACTTC. Encoded protein: CAISGEGSETQYF. This chain links TRBV10-3 with TRBJ2-5; D may be TRBD1 or TRBD2 (5 bases each). CDR1 and CDR2 (germline): ENHRY, SYGVKD. The CDR3 runs to 13 residues. V lost 4 bases, J lost 5 bases, and 11 bases lay in between.

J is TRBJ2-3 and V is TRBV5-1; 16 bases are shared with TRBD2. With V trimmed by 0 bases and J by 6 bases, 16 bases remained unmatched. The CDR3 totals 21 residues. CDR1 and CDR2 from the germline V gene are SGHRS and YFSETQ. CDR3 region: CASSLGPLGAGTSGRADTQYF. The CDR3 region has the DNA TGCGCCAGCAGCTTGGGCCCCCTTGGGGCCGGGACTAGCGGGAGGGCGGATACGCAGTATTTT.

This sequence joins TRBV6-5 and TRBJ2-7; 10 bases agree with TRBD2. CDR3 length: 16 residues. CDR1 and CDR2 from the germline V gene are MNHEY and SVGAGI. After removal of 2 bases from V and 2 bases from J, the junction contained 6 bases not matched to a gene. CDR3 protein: CASSYGRGLAPYEQYF. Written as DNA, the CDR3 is TGTGCCAGCAGTTACGGGAGGGGACTAGCGCCCTACGAGCAGTACTTC.

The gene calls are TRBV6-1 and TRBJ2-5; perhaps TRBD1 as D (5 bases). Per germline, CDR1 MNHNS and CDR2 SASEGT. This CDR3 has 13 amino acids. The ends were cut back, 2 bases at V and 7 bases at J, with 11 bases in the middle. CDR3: CASSEQGRGTQYF. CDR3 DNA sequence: TGTGCCAGCAGTGAACAGGGTAGGGGGACCCAGTACTTC.

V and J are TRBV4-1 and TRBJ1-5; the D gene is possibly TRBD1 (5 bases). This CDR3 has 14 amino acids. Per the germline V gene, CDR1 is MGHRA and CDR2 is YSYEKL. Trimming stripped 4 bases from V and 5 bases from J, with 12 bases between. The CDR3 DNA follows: TGCGCCAGCAGCCGGCAGGGTAAGGATCAGCCCCAGCATTTT. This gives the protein CASSRQGKDQPQHF.

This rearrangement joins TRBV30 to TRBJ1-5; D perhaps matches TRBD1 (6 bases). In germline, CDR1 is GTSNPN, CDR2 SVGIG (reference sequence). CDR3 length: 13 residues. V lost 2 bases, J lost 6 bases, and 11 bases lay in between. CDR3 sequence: CAWSTGKGQPQHF. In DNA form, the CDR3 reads TGTGCCTGGAGTACAGGGAAGGGTCAGCCCCAGCATTTT.